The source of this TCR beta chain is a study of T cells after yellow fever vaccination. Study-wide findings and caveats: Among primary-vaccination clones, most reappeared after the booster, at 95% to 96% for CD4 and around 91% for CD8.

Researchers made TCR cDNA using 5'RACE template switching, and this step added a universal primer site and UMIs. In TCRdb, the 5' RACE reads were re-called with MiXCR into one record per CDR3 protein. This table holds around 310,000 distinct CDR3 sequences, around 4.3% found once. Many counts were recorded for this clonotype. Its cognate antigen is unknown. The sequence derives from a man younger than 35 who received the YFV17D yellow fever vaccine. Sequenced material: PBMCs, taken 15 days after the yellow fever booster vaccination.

Here the CDR3 reads CASSFLPGSNSPLHF. The CDR3 bases are TGTGCCAGCAGTTTCCTCCCAGGTTCCAATTCACCCCTCCACTTT. This rearrangement joins TRBV12-3 or TRBV12-4 to TRBJ1-6; D unclear. Trimming took 3 bases from V and 7 from J, leaving 13 bases between them. The CDR3 has 15 residues.